Each of the 27 T cell receptor beta chains below was sequenced from the same sample in a study of post-analysis software for immune sequencing data. Study results and limitations: About five TRBV segments appeared more often in patients than in controls, and TRBV5-6, TRBV5-1 and TRBV20-1 were among these.

Prepared TCR beta cDNA libraries contained unique molecular identifiers. MiXCR, run by TCRdb on the PCR reads, gives a single entry per CDR3 protein. The sample gives roughly 650,000 distinct CDR3 sequences, 55% to 60% of which show up once; 10% to 12% is in the top ten. Their antigen targets remain unknown. Input material: blood. These receptors originate from a girl aged 2 to 9 with multiple sclerosis.

There are a few counts of this clonotype. The rearrangement joins TRBV5-8 to TRBJ2-3, with TRBD2 identical over 11 bases. The CDR3 runs to 15 residues. Germline assignment: CDR1 SGHTS and CDR2 YDEGEE. The J segment lost 6 bases and the V segment lost 0 bases, leaving 3 bases of the junction unmatched. In DNA form, the CDR3 reads TGTGCCAGCAGCTTGGCTAGCGGGGGGTTGGATACGCAGTATTTT. Residues: CASSLASGGLDTQYF.

J is TRBJ2-7 and V is TRBV7-2; a weak D match, TRBD2 (6 bases). CDR3 size: 16 residues. Between the trimmed V and J ends, which lost 3 bases and 6 bases, there was a span of 21 bases. Germline lookup yields CDR1 SGHTA and CDR2 FQGNSA. CDR3 DNA: TGTGCCAGCAGCTTCACCCTCCGCGGGGAATACTCCGAGCAGTACTTC. Translated, it gives CASSFTLRGEYSEQYF. Variable domain in full (rest from reference TRBV7-2 and TRBJ2-7): GAGVSQSPSNKVTEKGKDVELRCDPISGHTALYWYRQSLGQGLEFLIYFQGNSAPDKSGLPSDRFSAERTGGSVSTLTIQRTQQEDSAVYLCASSFTLRGEYSEQYFGPGTRLTVT.

The chain recombines TRBV5-1 with TRBJ2-7, with 9 positions matching TRBD2. Germline V lookup: CDR1 SGHRS, CDR2 YFSETQ. The CDR3 has 15 amino acids. With V trimmed by 0 bases and J by 3 bases, 4 bases remained unmatched. The CDR3 loop reads CASSLEGTSFYEQYF. For the CDR3, the DNA is TGCGCCAGCAGCTTGGAGGGGACTAGCTTCTACGAGCAGTACTTC.

This chain uses TRBV11-2 with TRBJ2-3; TRBD2 matches 9 bases. V shed 1 base, J shed 0 bases, and the junction held 14 bases outside the gene matches. The CDR3 is 20 residues long. Germline CDR1 SGHAT, CDR2 FQNNGV. The CDR3 loop reads CASSLAPAGGLQASTDTQYF. The CDR3 coding sequence is TGTGCCAGCAGCTTAGCCCCAGCGGGAGGATTACAAGCTAGCACAGATACGCAGTATTTT.

This clonotype was picked up many times. The chain combines TRBV29-1 with TRBJ2-3; D is possibly TRBD1 (6 bases). In germline, CDR1 is SQVTM, CDR2 ANQGSEA. Trimming removed 4 bases at V and 5 bases at J, with 10 bases between. CDR3 size: 12 residues. The CDR3 protein is CSVGTDRDTQYF. In DNA, the CDR3 is TGCAGCGTTGGGACAGACCGAGATACGCAGTATTTT.

This clonotype was picked up a small number of times. The chain combines TRBV30 with TRBJ1-2; 9 nucleotides match TRBD1. Trimming took 6 bases from V and 8 from J; bases not matched to a gene: 10. Per the germline V gene, CDR1 is GTSNPN and CDR2 is SVGIG (reference sequence). This CDR3 is built from 13 residues. The CDR3 loop is CACPWGQGRGYTF. CDR3 nucleotides: TGTGCCTGTCCCTGGGGACAGGGAAGGGGCTACACCTTC.

The rearrangement joins TRBV6-4 to TRBJ2-3; D is unresolved. The CDR3 has 14 amino acids. From germline, CDR1 is MRHNA and CDR2 SNTAGT. The germline V and J ends were trimmed by 4 bases and 3 bases, with 11 bases remaining between them. CDR3: CASSAVPGTDTQYF. The CDR3 coding sequence is TGTGCCAGCAGTGCAGTCCCCGGGACAGATACGCAGTATTTT.

This rearrangement joins TRBV4-2 to TRBJ2-5, with 13 bases fitting TRBD2. Germline assignment: CDR1 LGHNA and CDR2 YNFKEQ. CDR3 size: 16 residues. The V and J ends lost 8 bases and 5 bases, in that order; junction bases with no gene match: 11. The CDR3 DNA reads TGTGCCAGCGCCAGGACTAGCGGGAGACAGCATGAGACCCAGTACTTC. Its protein is CASARTSGRQHETQYF.

The chain couples TRBV10-3 to TRBJ2-7; no reliable D call. The CDR3 covers 15 residues. CDR1 ENHRY and CDR2 SYGVKD come from the germline V gene. With 0 bases removed from V and 1 base from J, the gap between germline ends came to 10 bases. The CDR3 protein is CAISESGSGSYEQYF. The DNA for the CDR3 is TGTGCCATCAGTGAGTCAGGATCTGGGTCCTACGAGCAGTACTTC.

The chain employs TRBV10-3 and TRBJ1-5; D not certain. The V gene's germline CDR1 is ENHRY and CDR2 SYGVKD. Trimming cost V 0 bases and J 1 base, with 16 bases left between them. This CDR3 is built from 18 residues. For the CDR3, the DNA is TGTGCCATCAGTGAGTCAATTTGGGAGAGAGGCAGCAATCAGCCCCAGCATTTT. This sequence encodes CAISESIWERGSNQPQHF.

V gene TRBV20-1 combines with J gene TRBJ2-3, with 15 bases lining up with TRBD2. Germline lookup yields CDR1 DFQATT and CDR2 SNEGSKA (reference sequence). There are 14 residues in the CDR3. J lost 5 bases, V lost 5 bases, and 2 bases had no gene match. The CDR3 DNA sequence: TGCAGTGCTCGGACTAGCGGGAGGGTAGATACGCAGTATTTT. Translated, it gives CSARTSGRVDTQYF.

This chain uses TRBV12-3 or TRBV12-4 with TRBJ2-1, with 7 bases aligning to TRBD2. With 3 bases clipped from V and 4 bases from J, the junction kept 6 bases outside the gene matches. The CDR3 length is 15 residues. CDR3 in amino acids: CASSFRASGYNEQFF. The CDR3, as DNA: TGTGCCAGCAGTTTCCGGGCTAGCGGTTACAATGAGCAGTTCTTC.

The chain recombines TRBV24-1 with TRBJ2-1, with 8 positions matching TRBD2. Per the germline V gene, CDR1 is KGHDR and CDR2 is SFDVKD. V was clipped by 4 bases and J by 4 bases; unmatched bases: 2. The CDR3 contains 14 residues. The DNA for the CDR3 is TGTGCCACCAGTGACTCTAGCGGGTACAATGAGCAGTTCTTC. Amino acid sequence: CATSDSSGYNEQFF.

This chain connects TRBV12-3 or TRBV12-4 to TRBJ2-1; TRBD2 matches 10 bases. V lost 2 bases to trimming and J lost 7 bases; unmatched junction nucleotides: 5. The CDR3 length is 15 residues. CDR3 in DNA: TGTGCCAGCAGTTTAAGTGCGACTAGCGGGAATGAGCAGTTCTTC. Amino acid sequence: CASSLSATSGNEQFF.

This chain connects TRBV2 to TRBJ2-5; no reliable D call. V lost 6 bases to trimming and J lost 2 bases, with 13 bases between them. There are 14 residues in the CDR3. Germline V CDR1 and CDR2: SNHLY, FYNNEI. The CDR3: CASRNPLGQETQYF. In DNA, the CDR3 is TGTGCCAGCAGAAATCCACTGGGGCAAGAGACCCAGTACTTC. The variable domain in full, completed from reference TRBV2 and TRBJ2-5, reads EPEVTQTPSHQVTQMGQEVILRCVPISNHLYFYWYRQILGQKVEFLVSFYNNEISEKSEIFDDQFSVERPDGSNFTLKIRSTKLEDSAMYFCASRNPLGQETQYFGPGTRLLVL.

The chain links TRBV5-1 to TRBJ1-1; D gene uncertain. There are 18 residues in the CDR3. Trimming stripped 0 bases from V and 1 base from J, with 19 bases between. CDR1 and CDR2 from the germline V gene are SGHRS and YFSETQ. The CDR3 nucleotides are TGCGCCAGCAGCTTGGCCGGGTTAGGTGCCTACCGGAACACTGAAGCTTTCTTT. It codes for CASSLAGLGAYRNTEAFF.

The CDR3 DNA follows: TGTGCCAGCAGCTTAGGGAGGGCGGACAGGCGGGTGTACGAGCAGTACTTC. It encodes CASSLGRADRRVYEQYF. This chain connects TRBV7-8 to TRBJ2-7; tentatively, D is TRBD1 (7 bases). The CDR3 is made up of 17 amino acids. V was pared by 1 base and J by 4 bases, with 20 bases between. Germline V lookup: CDR1 SGHVS, CDR2 FQNEAQ.

This clonotype is a singleton in its sample. The chain couples TRBV12-3 or TRBV12-4 to TRBJ1-1, with TRBD1 identical over 11 bases. The J segment lost 3 bases and the V segment lost 6 bases, leaving 9 bases of the junction unmatched. The CDR3 extends over 16 amino acids. The CDR3 nucleotides read TGTGCCAGCAGAACCGGGACAGGGGGTATGGACACTGAAGCTTTCTTT. Protein: CASRTGTGGMDTEAFF.

The gene calls are TRBV20-1 and TRBJ2-7; TRBD2 matches 10 bases. Germline assignment: CDR1 DFQATT and CDR2 SNEGSKA (reference sequence). The CDR3 has 15 amino acids. V was pared by 5 bases and J by 3 bases, with 10 bases of the junction left unmatched. The CDR3 is CSAPQTTSGIYEQYF. The CDR3 DNA is TGCAGTGCTCCGCAGACTACTAGCGGGATCTACGAGCAGTACTTC.

The chain links TRBV6-6 to TRBJ2-1; D may be TRBD2 (7 bases). Germline CDR1 reads MNHNY; CDR2 reads SVGAGI (reference sequence). Trimming pared 0 bases from V and 6 bases from J, leaving 18 bases between. This CDR3 spans 17 amino acids. In DNA, the CDR3 is TGTGCCAGCAGTTACTCGACACGGCGGGGGCCGCCCAATGAGCAGTTCTTC. Its translation is CASSYSTRRGPPNEQFF.

In DNA form, the CDR3 reads TGCGCCAGCAGCTTGCTCATAGCGGGAGACGGGAACACCGGGGAGCTGTTTTTT. Translation: CASSLLIAGDGNTGELFF. J is TRBJ2-2 and V is TRBV5-1; TRBD2 matches 9 bases. V shed 1 base, J shed 1 base, and the junction held 8 bases outside the gene matches. Germline V gene data show CDR1 as SGHRS and CDR2 as YFSETQ. CDR3 length: 18 amino acids.

This clonotype was found many times. The chain joins TRBV5-5 to TRBJ2-3; possible D gene TRBD2, 6 bases. This CDR3 has 13 residues. The V gene lost 4 bases and the J gene lost 4 bases, with 10 bases spanning the gap. Germline CDR1 SGHKS, CDR2 YYEKEE (reference sequence). The CDR3 spells CASSPTGADTQYF. CDR3 DNA: TGTGCCAGCAGCCCCACGGGGGCAGATACGCAGTATTTT.

A few counts support this clonotype. V is TRBV29-1 and J is TRBJ2-5, with TRBD2 identical over 7 bases. Gene TRBJ2-7 matches the end of the DNA better, so the J call may be wrong. The germline gives CDR1 SQVTM, CDR2 ANQGSEA. The CDR3 runs to 14 residues. Written as DNA, the CDR3 is TGCAGCGTTGTGAAGCTAGCGGATGCCTACGAGCAGTACTTC. Its protein product is CSVVKLADAYEQYF.

The rearrangement joins TRBV20-1 to TRBJ1-1; D remains ambiguous. The CDR3 loop spans 12 amino acids. The V end was cut by 4 bases, the J end by 1 base, with 7 bases between. The germline V gene has CDR1 DFQATT and CDR2 SNEGSKA (reference sequence). As DNA, the CDR3 is TGCAGTGCTACGGTCGGGAACACTGAAGCTTTCTTT. Translated, it gives CSATVGNTEAFF.

The chain uses TRBV4-1 and TRBJ2-1; 10 nucleotides match TRBD2. The V gene end was trimmed by 2 bases and the J gene end by 3 bases; junction bases not matched to a gene: 7. Germline V lookup: CDR1 MGHRA, CDR2 YSYEKL. This CDR3 comprises 17 residues. This CDR3 is CASSQLPAGGFYNEQFF. CDR3 sequence (DNA): TGCGCCAGCAGCCAACTACCAGCGGGAGGGTTCTACAATGAGCAGTTCTTC.

This clonotype was counted a few times. The chain uses TRBV10-3 and TRBJ1-5, with D perhaps matching TRBD1 (6 bases). The germline gives CDR1 ENHRY, CDR2 SYGVKD. The V end was cut by 5 bases, the J end by 0 bases, with 11 bases between. CDR3 length: 15 amino acids. The CDR3 DNA follows: TGTGCCATCAGTCCTGACAGGTATAGCAATCAGCCCCAGCATTTT. Protein sequence: CAISPDRYSNQPQHF.

V usage is TRBV5-5 and J usage is TRBJ2-7; 8 bases are a match to TRBD2. The assigned J gene may be wrong: the sequence end matches TRBJ2-5 better. Germline V lookup: CDR1 SGHKS, CDR2 YYEKEE (reference sequence). The CDR3 spans 16 residues. For the CDR3, the DNA is TGTGCCAGCAGCTATGGGATGGGAGCGGGAGTAGAGACCCAGTACTTC. This gives the protein CASSYGMGAGVETQYF.